These 8 T cell receptor beta chains were sequenced from one sample in a study of PD-L1 blockade in urothelial cancer. TCRdb's copy holds only in-frame clones and misses some; the assay was immunoSEQ multiplex PCR. The table records 70,000 to 95,000 clones, 89% of them present only once. Indicated time point: pretreatment peripheral blood. Material: PBMCs, obtained around atezolizumab (anti-PD-L1) treatment. The source is a woman of 80 years or more with urothelial cancer.

The V and J genes are TRBV4-2 and TRBJ2-5; 8 positions agree with TRBD2. CDR3 size: 16 residues. J gave up 0 bases and V 4 bases, and 7 bases lay outside the gene matches. Looked up from germline, CDR1 is LGHNA and CDR2 is YNFKEQ. CDR3 residues: CASSPTGGGYQETQYF. CDR3 sequence (DNA): TGTGCCAGCAGCCCCACTGGCGGGGGGTACCAAGAGACCCAGTACTTC.

The V call is TRBV10-3, the J call TRBJ1-5; the D is unclear. With 4 bases removed from V and 4 bases from J, the gap between germline ends came to 8 bases. This CDR3 region has 13 residues. CDR1 and CDR2 (germline): ENHRY, SYGVKD. Written as DNA, the CDR3 is TGTGCCATCAGTGCGGGAGAAAATCAGCCCCAGCATTTT. This codes for CAISAGENQPQHF.

The gene calls are TRBV18 and TRBJ2-1, with TRBD2 matching 7 bases. The germline gives CDR1 KGHSH, CDR2 LQKENI. The CDR3 spans 17 residues. V was clipped by 3 bases and J by 0 bases; unmatched bases: 8. The CDR3 nucleotides read TGTGCCAGCTCACCCCCGACGGGCGGGGGCTCCTACAATGAGCAGTTCTTC. Translating gives CASSPPTGGGSYNEQFF.

This clone was detected a few times. The chain carries TRBV7-2 and TRBJ1-2, with 7 bases lining up with TRBD1. The V gene's germline CDR1 is SGHTA and CDR2 FQGNSA. This CDR3 comprises 15 residues. Unmatched junction bases numbered 3, after V lost 1 base and J lost 1 base. CDR3 in amino acids: CASSLDGTDNYGYTF. The CDR3 bases are TGTGCCAGCAGCTTAGACGGGACAGATAACTATGGCTACACCTTC.

The rearrangement uses TRBV6-4 and TRBJ2-2; a possible D gene is TRBD2 (6 bases). Germline V CDR1 and CDR2: MRHNA, SNTAGT. The CDR3 is made up of 15 amino acids. V lost 10 bases and J 4 bases, leaving 19 bases between the germline ends. The CDR3 DNA follows: TGTGCCATTCCGCGGGCGGGGCCCAGCACCGGGGAGCTGTTTTTT. This gives the protein CAIPRAGPSTGELFF.

This clone was recorded a few times. This rearrangement joins TRBV5-6 to TRBJ2-3; D is ambiguous. V gave up 3 bases and J gave up 6 bases, with 8 bases separating them. The CDR3 covers 12 residues. CDR1 is SGHDT and CDR2 is YYEEEE in the germline V gene. This CDR3 reads CASSYTRDTQYF. CDR3 bases: TGTGCCAGCAGCTATACTCGGGATACGCAGTATTTT.

The genes are TRBV5-1 and TRBJ2-1; possibly TRBD1 for D (6 bases). There are 13 residues in the CDR3. Germline V gene sequence: CDR1 SGHRS, CDR2 YFSETQ. V lost 3 bases and J 8 bases, leaving 12 bases between the germline ends. The CDR3 spells CASSSSQGYEQFF. The CDR3 region has the DNA TGCGCCAGCAGCTCATCACAGGGCTATGAGCAGTTCTTC.

The V call is TRBV29-1, the J call TRBJ2-3; D possibly corresponds to TRBD1 (6 bases). Trimming left V 6 bases short and J 9 bases short, with 16 bases between. Germline-derived CDR1 and CDR2 are SQVTM and ANQGSEA. CDR3 length: 12 residues. Written as DNA, the CDR3 is TGCAGCGTAGAATTCGGACAGCCAACGCAGTATTTT. It yields the protein CSVEFGQPTQYF.